Presented here are 25 T cell receptor beta chains from one specimen sequenced in a study of somatic mutations in cytotoxic T cells in rheumatoid arthritis. Repertoires were generated with immunoSEQ multiplex PCR, while TCRdb's copy carries only in-frame clones and drops some. The data hold 8,000 to 13,000 clones, with 65% to 85% observed a single time. Material for sequencing was CD8+ T cells sorted from blood. These receptor sequences come from a woman aged 45-59 years in good health.

The rearrangement links TRBV4-3 to TRBJ2-1, with a tentative D call TRBD2 (6 bases). Germline-derived CDR1 and CDR2 are LGHNA and YSLEER. V was shortened by 3 bases and J by 7 bases, with 10 bases between the two germline ends. This CDR3 region has 13 residues. Here the CDR3 reads CASSQIGGNEQFF. The CDR3 DNA is TGCGCCAGCAGCCAGATCGGGGGAAATGAGCAGTTCTTC.

The chain recombines TRBV7-6 with TRBJ2-5; D gene ambiguous. Between the trimmed V and J ends, which lost 7 bases and 2 bases, there was a span of 11 bases. This CDR3 comprises 13 residues. Germline V lookup: CDR1 SGHVS, CDR2 FNYEAQ. The CDR3 nucleotides are TGTGCCAGCAACGACAACCCTCAAGAGACCCAGTACTTC. This sequence encodes CASNDNPQETQYF.

The J gene is TRBJ2-5, the V gene TRBV11-3; weak D call: TRBD1 (6 bases). The J call is in doubt because the DNA end fits TRBJ2-7 better. Looked up from germline, CDR1 is SGHNT and CDR2 is YENEEA. This CDR3 is 15 amino acids long. The CDR3 coding sequence is TGTGCCAGCAGCTTAGGGGACACCGTTTCCTACGAGCAGTACTTC. Its translation is CASSLGDTVSYEQYF.

This chain links TRBV7-9 with TRBJ1-1, with D perhaps TRBD1 (6 bases). Trimming pared 5 bases from V and 4 bases from J, leaving 11 bases between. The CDR3 totals 13 residues. Germline lookup yields CDR1 SEHNR and CDR2 FQNEAQ (reference sequence). CDR3: CASSDPQGTEAFF. In DNA, the CDR3 is TGTGCCAGCAGCGACCCACAGGGCACTGAAGCTTTCTTT.

This sequence joins TRBV7-9 and TRBJ1-1; 8 bases line up with TRBD1. The germline V gene encodes CDR1 SEHNR and CDR2 FQNEAQ (reference sequence). Unmatched junction bases numbered 8, after V lost 4 bases and J lost 4 bases. The CDR3 runs 15 residues. The CDR3 DNA is TGTGCCAGCAGCTCTCGTTCAGGGGGCCCCACTGAAGCTTTCTTT. Its translation is CASSSRSGGPTEAFF.

V gene TRBV5-4 combines with J gene TRBJ1-6; tentative D call: TRBD1 (5 bases). Germline loops: CDR1 SGHNT, CDR2 YYREEE (reference sequence). The CDR3 runs to 18 residues. The V end was cut by 2 bases, the J end by 0 bases, with 15 bases between. CDR3 sequence reads: CASSFKTGPFSYNSPLHF. Written as DNA, the CDR3 is TGTGCCAGCAGCTTCAAAACAGGTCCTTTCTCCTATAATTCACCCCTCCACTTT.

The J gene is TRBJ2-2, the V gene TRBV27, with 9 bases that match TRBD1. CDR3 length equals 16 residues. Germline CDR1 and CDR2: MNHEY and SMNVEV (reference sequence). Unmatched junction bases numbered 8, after V lost 5 bases and J lost 4 bases. CDR3 DNA sequence: TGTGCCAGCAGTCCCAGGACAGGGGATTCCACCGGGGAGCTGTTTTTT. This codes for CASSPRTGDSTGELFF.

This sequence joins TRBV5-6 and TRBJ2-3; D remains unclear. The V gene's germline CDR1 is SGHDT and CDR2 YYEEEE. Trimming cost V 2 bases and J 0 bases, with 4 bases left between them. This CDR3 has 13 residues. CDR3 coding DNA: TGTGCCAGCAGCTTCGGGAGCACAGATACGCAGTATTTT. It is translated as CASSFGSTDTQYF.

This sequence joins TRBV25-1 and TRBJ1-5, with D possibly TRBD1 on 6 matching bases. V was clipped by 2 bases and J by 4 bases, with 9 bases between them. The CDR3 has 14 residues. The germline CDR1 and CDR2 sequences are MGHDK and SYGVNS. The CDR3 here is CASSERTGNQPQHF. The DNA of the CDR3 is TGTGCCAGCAGTGAACGAACAGGGAATCAGCCCCAGCATTTT.

The chain links TRBV4-1 to TRBJ1-4; D is possibly TRBD1 (5 bases). With 6 bases removed from V and 5 bases from J, the gap between germline ends came to 10 bases. The CDR3 loop spans 13 amino acids. Germline V lookup: CDR1 MGHRA, CDR2 YSYEKL. In DNA, the CDR3 is TGCGCCAGCAGATTCAGGGTAAATGAAAAACTGTTTTTT. Translation gives CASRFRVNEKLFF.

The CDR3 spells CASSLSGTGVNEQFF. The CDR3 DNA reads as TGTGCCAGCAGCTTATCCGGGACAGGGGTCAATGAGCAGTTCTTC. The rearrangement links TRBV7-9 to TRBJ2-1; TRBD1 agrees at 10 bases. The CDR3 covers 15 residues. Germline-derived CDR1 and CDR2 are SEHNR and FQNEAQ (reference sequence). V was clipped by 2 bases and J by 6 bases; unmatched bases: 4.

The V and J genes are TRBV7-9 and TRBJ2-3; tentatively, D is TRBD1 (6 bases). The germline V and J ends were trimmed by 6 bases and 2 bases, with 15 bases remaining between them. Germline V gene data show CDR1 as SEHNR and CDR2 as FQNEAQ (reference sequence). The CDR3 totals 15 residues. CDR3 nucleotide sequence: TGTGCCAGCAGATGGACAGTATTGGACACAGATACGCAGTATTTT. Protein: CASRWTVLDTDTQYF.

The chain uses TRBV28 and TRBJ2-3; 11 nucleotides align to TRBD2. From germline, CDR1 is MDHEN and CDR2 SYDVKM. The CDR3 loop spans 16 amino acids. The junction had 9 bases not matched to a gene; V was cut back by 6 bases and J by 4 bases. The CDR3 region is CASRHTSGRFSDTQYF. In DNA, the CDR3 is TGTGCCAGCAGGCACACTAGCGGGAGATTTTCAGATACGCAGTATTTT. Looking up the rest from reference TRBV28 and TRBJ2-3 gives the full variable domain: DVKVTQSSRYLVKRTGEKVFLECVQDMDHENMFWYRQDPGLGLRLIYFSYDVKMKEKGDIPEGYSVSREKKERFSLILESASTNQTSMYLCASRHTSGRFSDTQYFGPGTRLTVL.

The chain couples TRBV7-9 to TRBJ2-1, with no clear D. V was trimmed by 4 bases and J by 6 bases, leaving 7 bases between them. The CDR3 loop spans 12 amino acids. Germline V lookup: CDR1 SEHNR, CDR2 FQNEAQ (reference sequence). For the CDR3, the DNA is TGTGCCAGCAGCTGGAGTGGCAATGAGCAGTTCTTC. This translates into CASSWSGNEQFF.

The J gene is TRBJ2-5, the V gene TRBV27; TRBD2 might be the D (5 bases). The germline V gene has CDR1 MNHEY and CDR2 SMNVEV (reference sequence). This CDR3 is built from 16 residues. V was pared by 4 bases and J by 3 bases, with 18 bases between. The CDR3 loop reads CASSWAWTRTKETQYF. The DNA of the CDR3 is TGTGCCAGCAGTTGGGCCTGGACTCGAACCAAAGAGACCCAGTACTTC.

Comment on this clone: A read error likely explains this, since a far larger clone differs by one base. This chain connects TRBV13 to TRBJ2-3; 7 nucleotides align to TRBD2. This CDR3 has 16 amino acids. Losses at the gene ends were 5 bases for V and 5 bases for J; bases not matched to a gene: 13. Germline values: CDR1 PRHDT, CDR2 FYEKMQ (reference sequence). The CDR3 DNA reads as TGTGCCAGCAGCACCACCCTACCGGGGGAGGGAGATACGCAGTATTTT. Protein product: CASSTTLPGEGDTQYF.

The rearrangement links TRBV27 to TRBJ2-7, with D possibly TRBD2 on 5 matching bases. The CDR3 has 15 amino acids. CDR1 is MNHEY and CDR2 is SMNVEV in the germline V gene (reference sequence). Trimming left V 5 bases short and J 5 bases short, with 19 bases between. For the CDR3, the DNA is TGTGCCAGCAGTCAAAGAGCAACCGGAGGCGACGAGCAGTACTTC. This translates into CASSQRATGGDEQYF.

CDR3 amino acids: CASSVGSSYNEQFF. The CDR3 bases are TGTGCCAGCAGCGTAGGTAGCTCCTACAATGAGCAGTTCTTC. The chain recombines TRBV9 with TRBJ2-1; D gene unclear. The CDR3 totals 14 residues. V lost 0 bases and J lost 0, with 4 bases in between. In germline, CDR1 is SGDLS, CDR2 YYNGEE.

This clone has only a few counts. This chain joins TRBV6-6 and TRBJ1-6, with a tentative D call TRBD1 (5 bases). The CDR3 is 16 residues long. V lost 2 bases, J lost 0 bases, and 8 bases lay in between. Germline CDR1 is MNHNY and CDR2 is SVGAGI (reference sequence). CDR3 sequence (DNA): TGTGCCAGCAGTTACGACAGTAGCTCCTATAATTCACCCCTCCACTTT. Translated, it gives CASSYDSSSYNSPLHF.

The gene calls are TRBV6-1 and TRBJ2-3; 11 bases align to TRBD2. Per the germline V gene, CDR1 is MNHNS and CDR2 is SASEGT. This CDR3 has 16 amino acids. V dropped 1 base and J dropped 2; count of bases not matched to a gene: 2. The CDR3 here is CASSEGSGGATDTQYF. The CDR3 coding sequence is TGTGCCAGCAGTGAAGGTAGCGGGGGGGCCACAGATACGCAGTATTTT.

The V gene is TRBV28, the J gene TRBJ2-7; 10 nucleotides match TRBD2. Per germline, CDR1 MDHEN and CDR2 SYDVKM. The CDR3 runs 16 residues. V trimming: 5 bases; J trimming: 3 bases; junction bases outside the gene matches: 10. The DNA for the CDR3 is TGTGCCAGCAGTCCCCGAGGAGCGGGAGGGCTCTACGAGCAGTACTTC. It translates to CASSPRGAGGLYEQYF.

This rearrangement joins TRBV27 to TRBJ2-3; possible D gene TRBD1, 5 bases. There are 16 residues in the CDR3. V was pared by 0 bases and J by 2 bases, with 12 bases between. Germline-derived CDR1 and CDR2 are MNHEY and SMNVEV (reference sequence). CDR3 loop: CASSLSMDTFTDTQYF. The CDR3 nucleotides read TGTGCCAGCAGTTTATCGATGGACACATTCACAGATACGCAGTATTTT.

The chain links TRBV4-3 to TRBJ2-3, with TRBD2 matching 8 bases. The germline CDR1 and CDR2 sequences are LGHNA and YSLEER. V trimming: 4 bases; J trimming: 4 bases; junction bases outside the gene matches: 4. CDR3 length: 14 residues. CDR3 DNA: TGCGCCAGCAGCCTCACGGGGGGGCCAGATACGCAGTATTTT. This encodes CASSLTGGPDTQYF.

This clone was seen a handful of times. The CDR3 loop reads CASSLGGGYEQYF. Here the CDR3 DNA reads TGTGCCAGCAGCTTGGGAGGTGGCTACGAGCAGTACTTC. The chain couples TRBV5-6 to TRBJ2-7; D is unresolved. V lost 0 bases and J 3 bases, leaving 7 bases between the germline ends. CDR1 and CDR2 (germline): SGHDT, YYEEEE. The CDR3 consists of 13 residues.

The V call is TRBV10-2, the J call TRBJ2-7; 11 nucleotides match TRBD2. This CDR3 has 17 amino acids. J lost 0 bases, V lost 1 base, and 5 bases had no gene match. Germline V lookup: CDR1 WSHSY, CDR2 SAAADI. The CDR3 region has the DNA TGCGCCAGCAGTGAGTGGGGGACTAGCGGCCCCTCCTACGAGCAGTACTTC. This codes for CASSEWGTSGPSYEQYF.